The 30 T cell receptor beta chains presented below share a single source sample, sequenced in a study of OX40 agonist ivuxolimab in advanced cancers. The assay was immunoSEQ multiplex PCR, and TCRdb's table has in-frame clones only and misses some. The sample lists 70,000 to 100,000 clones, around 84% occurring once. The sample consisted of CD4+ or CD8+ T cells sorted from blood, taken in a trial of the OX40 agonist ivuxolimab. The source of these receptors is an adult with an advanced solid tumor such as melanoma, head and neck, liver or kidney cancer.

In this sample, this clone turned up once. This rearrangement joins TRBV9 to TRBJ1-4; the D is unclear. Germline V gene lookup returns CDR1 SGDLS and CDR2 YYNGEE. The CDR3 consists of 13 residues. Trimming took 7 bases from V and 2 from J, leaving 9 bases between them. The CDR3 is CASAQGTNEKLFF. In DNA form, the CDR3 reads TGTGCCAGCGCCCAAGGGACTAATGAAAAACTGTTTTTT.

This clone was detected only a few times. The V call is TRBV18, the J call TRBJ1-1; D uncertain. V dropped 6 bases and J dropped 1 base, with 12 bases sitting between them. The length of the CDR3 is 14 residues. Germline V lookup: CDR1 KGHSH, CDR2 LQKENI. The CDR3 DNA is TGTGCCAGCTCGCAAGGACCGAAGAACACTGAAGCTTTCTTT. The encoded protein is CASSQGPKNTEAFF.

The CDR3 region is CASSLGAVNTEAFF. CDR3 nucleotides: TGTGCCAGCAGCTTGGGGGCGGTGAACACTGAAGCTTTCTTT. The V call is TRBV5-6, the J call TRBJ1-1; D gene uncertain. Germline V CDR1 and CDR2: SGHDT, YYEEEE. V lost 0 bases and J 0 bases, leaving 6 bases between the germline ends. CDR3 length: 14 amino acids. Drawing the rest from reference TRBV5-6 and TRBJ1-1, the complete variable domain is DAGVTQSPTHLIKTRGQQVTLRCSPKSGHDTVSWYQQALGQGPQFIFQYYEEEERQRGNFPDRFSGHQFPNYSSELNVNALLLGDSALYLCASSLGAVNTEAFFGQGTRLTVV.

The CDR3 nucleotides are TGTGCCAGCAGCTTAAGGCTGGCTCAGCCCCAGCATTTT. Translated, it gives CASSLRLAQPQHF. This chain links TRBV7-2 with TRBJ1-5, with D unresolved. CDR3 size: 13 residues. V dropped 2 bases and J dropped 6 bases, with 8 bases sitting between them. Per the germline V gene, CDR1 is SGHTA and CDR2 is FQGNSA. The whole variable domain, remainder taken from reference TRBV7-2 and TRBJ1-5, is GAGVSQSPSNKVTEKGKDVELRCDPISGHTALYWYRQSLGQGLEFLIYFQGNSAPDKSGLPSDRFSAERTGGSVSTLTIQRTQQEDSAVYLCASSLRLAQPQHFGDGTRLSIL.

The CDR3: CASRTAALNTGELFF. CDR3 bases: TGTGCCAGCAGGACCGCGGCCCTAAACACCGGGGAGCTGTTTTTT. The chain recombines TRBV2 with TRBJ2-2; no definite D call. Trimming took off 6 bases at V and 2 bases at J, with 13 bases between the two ends. Per the germline V gene, CDR1 is SNHLY and CDR2 is FYNNEI. This CDR3 spans 15 amino acids.

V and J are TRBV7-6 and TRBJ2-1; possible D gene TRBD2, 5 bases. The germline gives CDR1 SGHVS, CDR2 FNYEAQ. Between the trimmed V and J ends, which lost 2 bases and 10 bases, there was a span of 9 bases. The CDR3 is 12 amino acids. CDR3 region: CASSLPREEQFF. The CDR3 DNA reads TGTGCCAGCAGCTTACCCCGGGAAGAGCAGTTCTTC.

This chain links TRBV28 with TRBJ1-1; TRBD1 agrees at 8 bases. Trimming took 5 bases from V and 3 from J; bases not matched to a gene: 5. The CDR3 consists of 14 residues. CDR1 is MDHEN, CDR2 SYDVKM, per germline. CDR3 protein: CASSPGTGDTEAFF. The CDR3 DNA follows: TGTGCCAGCAGTCCGGGGACAGGAGACACTGAAGCTTTCTTT.

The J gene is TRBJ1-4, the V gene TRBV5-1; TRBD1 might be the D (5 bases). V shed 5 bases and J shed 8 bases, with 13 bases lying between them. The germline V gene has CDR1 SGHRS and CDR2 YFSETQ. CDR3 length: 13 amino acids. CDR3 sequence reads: CASSPGILEKLFF. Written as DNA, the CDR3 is TGCGCCAGCAGTCCAGGGATTCTAGAAAAACTGTTTTTT.

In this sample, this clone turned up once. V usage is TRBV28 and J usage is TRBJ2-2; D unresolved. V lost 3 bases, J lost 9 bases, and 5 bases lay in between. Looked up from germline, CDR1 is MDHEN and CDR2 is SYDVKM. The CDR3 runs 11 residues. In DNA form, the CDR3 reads TGTGCCAGCAGTTTGCAGTGGGAGCTGTTTTTT. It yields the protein CASSLQWELFF.

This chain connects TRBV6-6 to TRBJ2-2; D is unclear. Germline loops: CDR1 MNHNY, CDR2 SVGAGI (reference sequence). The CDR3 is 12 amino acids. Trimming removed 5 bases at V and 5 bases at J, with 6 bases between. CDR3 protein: CASSMETGELFF. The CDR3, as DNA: TGTGCCAGCAGTATGGAGACCGGGGAGCTGTTTTTT.

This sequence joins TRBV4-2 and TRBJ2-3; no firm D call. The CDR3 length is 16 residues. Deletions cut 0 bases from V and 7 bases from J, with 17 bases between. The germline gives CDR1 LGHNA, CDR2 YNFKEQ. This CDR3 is CASSQEGSTTLNTQYF. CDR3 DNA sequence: TGTGCCAGCAGCCAAGAGGGAAGTACAACATTAAATACGCAGTATTTT.

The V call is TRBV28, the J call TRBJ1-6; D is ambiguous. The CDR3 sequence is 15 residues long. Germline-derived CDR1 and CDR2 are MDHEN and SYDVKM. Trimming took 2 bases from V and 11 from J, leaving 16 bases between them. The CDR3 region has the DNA TGTGCCAGCAGTTTAAGGCCCTCCATCGGGGCACCCCTCCACTTT. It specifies CASSLRPSIGAPLHF.

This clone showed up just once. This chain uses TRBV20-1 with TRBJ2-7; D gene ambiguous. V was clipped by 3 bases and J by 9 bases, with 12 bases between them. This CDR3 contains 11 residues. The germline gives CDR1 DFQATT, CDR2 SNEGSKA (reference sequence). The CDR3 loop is CSASTLNGQYF. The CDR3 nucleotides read TGCAGTGCTAGTACCCTGAACGGGCAGTACTTC.

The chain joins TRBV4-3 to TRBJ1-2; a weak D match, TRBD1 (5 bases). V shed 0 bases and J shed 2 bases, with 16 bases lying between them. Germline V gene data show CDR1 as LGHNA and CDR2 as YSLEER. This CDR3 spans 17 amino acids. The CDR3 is CASSQDGPGQGNYGYTF. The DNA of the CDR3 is TGCGCCAGCAGCCAAGATGGCCCCGGACAAGGGAACTATGGCTACACCTTC.

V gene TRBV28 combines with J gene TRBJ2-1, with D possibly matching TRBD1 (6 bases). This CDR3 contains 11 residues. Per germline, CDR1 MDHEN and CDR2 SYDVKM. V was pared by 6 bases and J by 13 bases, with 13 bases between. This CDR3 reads CASSRWGHQFF. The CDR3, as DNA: TGTGCCAGCAGCCGTTGGGGACACCAGTTCTTC.

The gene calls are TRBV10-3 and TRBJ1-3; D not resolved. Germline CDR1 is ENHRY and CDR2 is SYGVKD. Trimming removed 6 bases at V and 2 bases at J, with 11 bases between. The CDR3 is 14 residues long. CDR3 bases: TGTGCCATCAGGGACTTCCAGACTGGAAACACCATATATTTT. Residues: CAIRDFQTGNTIYF.

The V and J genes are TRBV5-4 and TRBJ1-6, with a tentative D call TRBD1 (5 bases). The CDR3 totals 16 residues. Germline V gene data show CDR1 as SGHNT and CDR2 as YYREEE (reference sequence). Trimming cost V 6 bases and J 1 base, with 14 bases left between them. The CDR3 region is CASMAGGGSYNSPLHF. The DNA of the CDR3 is TGTGCCAGCATGGCCGGGGGGGGTTCCTATAATTCACCCCTCCACTTT.

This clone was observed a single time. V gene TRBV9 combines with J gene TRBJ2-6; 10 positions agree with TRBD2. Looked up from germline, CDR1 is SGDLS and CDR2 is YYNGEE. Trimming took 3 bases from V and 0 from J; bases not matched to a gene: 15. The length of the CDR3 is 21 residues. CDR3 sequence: CASSARRSGGPPFSGANVLTF. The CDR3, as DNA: TGTGCCAGCAGCGCCCGTCGTAGCGGGGGGCCCCCGTTCTCTGGGGCCAACGTCCTGACTTTC. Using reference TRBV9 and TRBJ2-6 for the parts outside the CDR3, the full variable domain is DSGVTQTPKHLITATGQRVTLRCSPRSGDLSVYWYQQSLDQGLQFLIQYYNGEERAKGNILERFSAQQFPDLHSELNLSSLELGDSALYFCASSARRSGGPPFSGANVLTFGAGSRLTVL.

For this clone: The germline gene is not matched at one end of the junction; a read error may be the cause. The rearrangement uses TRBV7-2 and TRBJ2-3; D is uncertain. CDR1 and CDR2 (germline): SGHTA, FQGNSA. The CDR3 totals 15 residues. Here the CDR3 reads CASTLGTGSTDTQYF. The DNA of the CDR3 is TGTGCCAGCACCTTAGGAACTGGGAGCACAGATACGCAGTATTTT.

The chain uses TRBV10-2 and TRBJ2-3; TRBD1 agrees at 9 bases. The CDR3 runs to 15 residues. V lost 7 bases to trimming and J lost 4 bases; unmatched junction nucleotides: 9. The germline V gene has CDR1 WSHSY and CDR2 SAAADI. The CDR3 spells CASTKGQGRADTQYF. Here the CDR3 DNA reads TGCGCCAGCACTAAGGGACAGGGAAGGGCAGATACGCAGTATTTT.

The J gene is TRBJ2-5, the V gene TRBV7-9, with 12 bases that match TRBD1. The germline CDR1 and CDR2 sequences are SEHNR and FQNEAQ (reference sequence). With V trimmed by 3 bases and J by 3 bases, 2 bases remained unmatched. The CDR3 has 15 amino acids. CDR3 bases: TGTGCCAGCAGCTTGGGACAGGGGGCAGAAGAGACCCAGTACTTC. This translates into CASSLGQGAEETQYF.

The CDR3 bases are TGCGCCAGCAGTGAGTCGACTCGGGGGGATGAAGCTTTCTTT. This translates into CASSESTRGDEAFF. The gene calls are TRBV10-2 and TRBJ1-1, with D maybe TRBD1 (5 bases). The CDR3 is 14 residues long. Trimming took 0 bases from V and 7 from J, leaving 12 bases between them. Germline CDR1 is WSHSY and CDR2 is SAAADI.

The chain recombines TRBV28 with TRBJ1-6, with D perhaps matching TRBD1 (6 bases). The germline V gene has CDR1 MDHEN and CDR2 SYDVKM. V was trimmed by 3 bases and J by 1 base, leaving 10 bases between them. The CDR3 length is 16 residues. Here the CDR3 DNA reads TGTGCCAGCAGTTTCGGGCAGGGGTCCTATAATTCACCCCTCCACTTT. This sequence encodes CASSFGQGSYNSPLHF.

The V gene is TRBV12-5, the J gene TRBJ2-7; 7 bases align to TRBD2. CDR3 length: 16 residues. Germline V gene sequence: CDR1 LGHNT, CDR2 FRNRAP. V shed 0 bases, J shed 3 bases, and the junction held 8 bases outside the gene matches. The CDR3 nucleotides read TGTGCTAGTGGTTTGGTACGGGGGGACTATATCTACGAGCAGTACTTC. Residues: CASGLVRGDYIYEQYF.

The CDR3 loop is CGSSNPPYGYTF. CDR3 DNA sequence: TGTGGAAGCTCTAACCCGCCTTATGGCTACACCTTC. The J gene is TRBJ1-2, the V gene TRBV28; no clear D gene. Looked up from germline, CDR1 is MDHEN and CDR2 is SYDVKM. CDR3 length: 12 residues.

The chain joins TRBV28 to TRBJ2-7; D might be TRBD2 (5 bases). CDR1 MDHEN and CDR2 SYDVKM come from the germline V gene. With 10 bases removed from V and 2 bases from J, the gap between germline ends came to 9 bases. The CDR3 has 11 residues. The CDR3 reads CATAGAYEQYV. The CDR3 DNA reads TGTGCCACGGCGGGCGCCTACGAGCAGTACGTC.

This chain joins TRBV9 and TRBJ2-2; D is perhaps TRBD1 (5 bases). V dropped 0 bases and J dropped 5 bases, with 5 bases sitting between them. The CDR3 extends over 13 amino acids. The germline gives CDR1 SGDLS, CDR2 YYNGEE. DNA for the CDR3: TGTGCCAGCAGCGTAGGACAGACCGGGGAGCTGTTTTTT. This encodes CASSVGQTGELFF. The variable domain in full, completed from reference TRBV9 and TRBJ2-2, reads DSGVTQTPKHLITATGQRVTLRCSPRSGDLSVYWYQQSLDQGLQFLIQYYNGEERAKGNILERFSAQQFPDLHSELNLSSLELGDSALYFCASSVGQTGELFFGEGSRLTVL.

This CDR3 is CASSFGQPRTDTQYF. CDR3 coding DNA: TGCGCCAGCAGCTTCGGACAGCCTCGCACAGATACGCAGTATTTT. This chain connects TRBV5-1 to TRBJ2-3, with D maybe TRBD1 (6 bases). Germline loops: CDR1 SGHRS, CDR2 YFSETQ. The V gene lost 2 bases and the J gene lost 1 base, with 11 bases spanning the gap. CDR3 length: 15 amino acids.

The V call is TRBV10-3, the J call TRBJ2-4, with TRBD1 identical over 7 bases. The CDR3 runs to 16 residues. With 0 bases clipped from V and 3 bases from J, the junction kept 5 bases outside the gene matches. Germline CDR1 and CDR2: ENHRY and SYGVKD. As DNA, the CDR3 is TGTGCCATCAGTGAGTCGACAGGGATGGGCAAAAACATTCAGTACTTC. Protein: CAISESTGMGKNIQYF.

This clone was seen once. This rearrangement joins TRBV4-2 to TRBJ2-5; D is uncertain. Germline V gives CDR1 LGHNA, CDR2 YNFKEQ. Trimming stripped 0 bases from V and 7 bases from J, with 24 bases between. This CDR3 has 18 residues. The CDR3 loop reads CASSQDLPAFLSLGTQYF. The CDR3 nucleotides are TGTGCCAGCAGCCAAGATCTTCCAGCTTTCCTGTCCCTCGGGACCCAGTACTTC.